The T cell receptor (beta chain) under discussion was sequenced for a study of human T cells and chemical hapten exposure. As for the study in general: Slight differences in pooled library volume were the main source of varying TCR yields across samples.

The V end lost 2 bases, the J end lost 5 bases, and 10 bases lay between the germline ends. The CDR3 covers 14 residues. Germline V gives CDR1 SNHLY, CDR2 FYNNEI. During construction of the library, unique molecular identifiers were attached to individual cDNA molecules for quantitative, reproducible TCR counting. Using its own MiXCR run on the RACE reads, TCRdb lists one record per CDR3 protein. Found here are 85,000 or so distinct CDR3 sequences, roughly 11% of them singletons; the top ten hold around 1.6%. The study, taken as a whole, reports: Expanded TCRs formed significantly more large CDR3 similarity clusters than controls.

Time point given: patch test 2, 6 weeks after DPC sensitization. Treatment given: therapeutic diphenylcyclopropenone sensitization with weekly scalp DPC. A note on this clonotype: Its antigen is unknown.

The origin of this receptor is a man aged 18 to 29 with alopecia areata. Some clones in this sample may be carry-over from other donors' samples. Here the sequenced sample was whole blood, taken in connection with sensitization to the hapten diphenylcyclopropenone (DPC). This chain connects TRBV2 to TRBJ1-5; D is undetermined. Here the CDR3 reads CASSESSDYQPQHF. For the CDR3, the DNA is TGTGCCAGCAGTGAAAGCAGCGACTATCAGCCCCAGCATTTT.